One TCR beta chain is described in this entry. Its cognate antigen is unknown. This record comes from a study of yellow fever vaccine responses in identical twins. Findings of the study overall: Twins reportedly appeared to share part of their vaccine T cell response while keeping part individual.

Germline assignment: CDR1 DFQATT and CDR2 SNEGSKA (reference sequence). With 6 bases removed from V and 4 bases from J, the gap between germline ends came to 11 bases. CDR3 length: 12 residues. From the RT-PCR reads, TCRdb called clonotypes with MiXCR, one entry per CDR3 protein. Of roughly 17,000 distinct CDR3 sequences in the sample, over 65% were seen once. This receptor was obtained from a woman under 30 who received the yellow fever vaccine. This specimen consisted of T cells from blood (PBMCs), unsorted or a sorted subset (not recorded which), obtained before or after yellow fever vaccination (not recorded which). This chain links TRBV20-1 with TRBJ2-3; TRBD1 or TRBD2 may be the D gene (5 bases each). CDR3 loop: CSAPLGPDTQYF. In DNA form, the CDR3 reads TGCAGTGCCCCCCTGGGACCAGATACGCAGTATTTT.